Listed below are T cell receptor beta chains from one sample, sequenced in a study of beta chain features in type 1 diabetes. Only in-frame clones appear in the TCRdb table, and some are missing; sequencing was by immunoSEQ multiplex PCR. The data contain 120,000 to 150,000 clones, under 60% of them seen just once; the ten biggest clones take up 0.4% to 0.5%. Sequenced input: Tregs from blood. The source is a man aged 18 to 29 in good health. CDR3s include the opening cysteine and the closing phenylalanine or tryptophan. D genes are given only for firm matches. The size field is filled for only some rows; it gives once, few, many or a size class.

.	TRBJ2-5	.	TRBV5-1	CASSSGRGPQETQYF	TGCGCCAGCAGCTCCGGCAGGGGCCCTCAAGAGACCCAGTACTTC
TRBD2	TRBJ2-7	few	TRBV19	CASSIRLAGAYEQYF	TGTGCCAGTAGTATACGCCTAGCGGGAGCCTACGAGCAGTACTTC
.	TRBJ2-7	.	TRBV10-3	CAISYDRDYEQYF	TGTGCCATCAGTTACGACAGAGACTACGAGCAGTACTTC
.	TRBJ1-2	few	TRBV7-2	CASSPEGFGGYTF	TGTGCCAGCAGCCCGGAGGGTTTTGGGGGCTACACCTTC
.	TRBJ2-7	few	TRBV9	CASSVGLGLPYEQYF	TGTGCCAGCAGCGTAGGTCTAGGACTACCCTACGAGCAGTACTTC
.	TRBJ2-6	few	TRBV11-2	CASSPRRSGANVLTF	TGTGCCAGCAGCCCTAGGCGCTCTGGGGCCAACGTCCTGACTTTC
TRBD2	TRBJ2-1	.	TRBV7-3	CASSQRMTSAHNEQFF	TGTGCCAGCAGTCAAAGGATGACTAGCGCCCACAATGAGCAGTTCTTC
.	TRBJ1-2	.	TRBV28	CASSLSARADGYTF	TGTGCCAGCAGTTTATCTGCCAGGGCAGATGGCTACACCTTC
TRBD2	TRBJ2-1	once	TRBV6-6	CASTHWSGGGNEQFF	TGTGCCAGCACCCATTGGAGTGGGGGAGGGAATGAGCAGTTCTTC
TRBD2	TRBJ2-7	.	TRBV2	CASSVAGVRYF	TGTGCCAGCAGTGTTGCGGGAGTACGGTACTTC
TRBD1	TRBJ2-3	.	TRBV25-1	CASSEWTGGTDTQYF	TGTGCCAGCAGTGAATGGACAGGCGGCACAGATACGCAGTATTTT
.	TRBJ2-7	few	TRBV30	CAWSVPGTSYEQYF	TGTGCCTGGAGTGTACCAGGCACCTCCTACGAGCAGTACTTC
TRBD1	TRBJ1-2	.	TRBV5-1	CASSAGQGQLHGYTF	TGCGCCAGCAGCGCAGGACAGGGACAGTTGCATGGCTACACCTTC
TRBD1	TRBJ1-1	.	TRBV5-1	CASSYRRGPNTEAFF	TGCGCCAGCAGCTACCGGAGGGGGCCGAACACTGAAGCTTTCTTT
TRBD1	TRBJ1-2	.	TRBV28	CASSPRQGHGYTF	TGTGCCAGCAGTCCGAGACAGGGCCATGGCTACACCTTC
.	TRBJ1-6	.	TRBV23-1	CASSQSRGGPSSPLHF	TGCGCCAGCAGTCAATCGCGCGGAGGCCCGAGTTCACCCCTCCACTTT
TRBD1	TRBJ2-1	.	TRBV7-8	CASSPRGQGANEQFF	TGTGCCAGCAGCCCCCGAGGACAGGGGGCGAATGAGCAGTTCTTC
TRBD1	TRBJ2-7	once	TRBV7-9	CASTTGGQGFSYEQYF	TGTGCCAGCACTACAGGGGGCCAGGGATTTTCCTACGAGCAGTACTTC
TRBD2	TRBJ2-7	.	TRBV18	CASSIYRTSGNHEQYF	TGTGCCAGCTCCATTTACCGGACTAGCGGGAACCACGAGCAGTACTTC
.	TRBJ2-7	.	TRBV5-4	CASSPRGSRGPNYEQYF	TGTGCCAGCAGCCCCCGGGGGTCGCGGGGGCCTAACTACGAGCAGTACTTC
TRBD1	TRBJ2-7	few	TRBV4-1	CASSQEAGRGREQYF	TGCGCCAGCAGCCAAGAGGCAGGCAGGGGGCGCGAGCAGTACTTC
TRBD1	TRBJ2-2	.	TRBV30	CAWSAGQGGGELFF	TGTGCCTGGAGTGCAGGACAGGGCGGCGGGGAGCTGTTTTTT
TRBD1	TRBJ2-7	few	TRBV11-2	CASSLVWDRYLQSSYEQYF	TGTGCCAGCAGCCTCGTGTGGGACAGGTATCTTCAGTCCTCCTACGAGCAGTACTTC
.	TRBJ1-4	few	TRBV19	CASSISRQGEKLFF	TGTGCCAGTAGTATTTCCAGGCAAGGTGAAAAACTGTTTTTT
TRBD2	TRBJ2-5	.	TRBV4-3	CASSQGSGADQETQYF	TGCGCCAGCAGCCAGGGTAGCGGGGCCGACCAAGAGACCCAGTACTTC
.	TRBJ1-3	.	TRBV27	CASSLNVYSGNTIYF	TGTGCCAGCAGTTTAAATGTTTACTCTGGAAACACCATATATTTT
.	TRBJ1-4	once	TRBV9	CASSVFASGSLFF	TGTGCCAGCAGCGTTTTTGCGTCAGGAAGTCTGTTTTTT
TRBD1	TRBJ1-4	few	TRBV9	CASSARTGTGTEKLFF	TGTGCCAGCAGCGCACGGACGGGGACAGGGACTGAAAAACTGTTTTTT
.	TRBJ2-4	few	TRBV21-1	CASSKRDRRSRNIQYF	TGTGCCAGCAGCAAAAGGGACAGACGTTCAAGGAACATTCAGTACTTC
TRBD1	TRBJ2-1	.	TRBV7-2	CASSLHPGTARNEQFF	TGTGCCAGCAGCTTACACCCTGGGACAGCGCGCAATGAGCAGTTCTTC
.	TRBJ2-7	.	TRBV7-9	CASSNYPYEQYF	TGTGCCAGCAGCAATTATCCCTACGAGCAGTACTTC
TRBD2	TRBJ2-3	.	TRBV7-2	CASSLVFGGARADTQYF	TGTGCCAGCAGCTTAGTGTTCGGGGGGGCCCGGGCAGATACGCAGTATTTT
.	TRBJ1-3	.	TRBV2	CASSDRESSGNTIYF	TGTGCCAGCAGTGACCGAGAGAGCTCTGGAAACACCATATATTTT
.	TRBJ1-2	few	TRBV5-1	CASSLEFNGIGGYTF	TGCGCCAGCAGCTTGGAATTCAACGGTATCGGTGGCTACACCTTC
.	TRBJ2-7	few	TRBV7-2	CASSYQTGSYEQYF	TGTGCCAGCAGCTATCAGACAGGCTCCTACGAGCAGTACTTC
.	TRBJ2-1	few	TRBV4-3	CASSADSYNEQFF	TGCGCCAGCAGTGCGGACAGCTACAATGAGCAGTTCTTC
.	TRBJ2-7	.	TRBV5-1	CASSPRTGDYEQYF	TGCGCCAGCAGCCCCAGGACTGGAGACTACGAGCAGTACTTC
TRBD1	TRBJ1-2	few	TRBV19	CASSIPTGVNYGYTF	TGTGCCAGTAGTATACCCACAGGGGTCAACTATGGCTACACCTTC
.	TRBJ1-5	.	TRBV6-5	CASRENSNQPQHF	TGTGCCAGCAGAGAGAATAGCAATCAGCCCCAGCATTTT
.	TRBJ1-5	.	TRBV4-3	CASSQRHSSNQPQHF	TGCGCCAGCAGCCAGAGACATTCTAGCAATCAGCCCCAGCATTTT
.	TRBJ2-5	once	TRBV4-1	CASSEDTAASTGETQYF	TGCGCCAGCAGCGAAGACACCGCGGCTTCTACGGGAGAGACCCAGTACTTC
.	TRBJ1-2	.	TRBV27	CASSLSRIPNYGYTF	TGTGCCAGCAGTTTATCGAGGATACCTAACTATGGCTACACCTTC
TRBD1	TRBJ1-1	.	TRBV7-2	CASSQTGYKDTEAFF	TGTGCCAGCAGCCAGACAGGGTACAAGGACACTGAAGCTTTCTTT
.	TRBJ1-2	.	TRBV4-1	CASSVSRVHYGYTF	TGCGCCAGCAGCGTTTCCAGGGTGCACTATGGCTACACCTTC
TRBD1	TRBJ1-5	.	TRBV7-9	CASSSMDGQENQPQHF	TGTGCCAGCAGCTCTATGGATGGACAGGAGAATCAGCCCCAGCATTTT
TRBD1	TRBJ2-2	.	TRBV9	CASSVGSGGAGYGELFF	TGTGCCAGCAGCGTAGGGTCAGGGGGCGCGGGTTACGGGGAGCTGTTTTTT